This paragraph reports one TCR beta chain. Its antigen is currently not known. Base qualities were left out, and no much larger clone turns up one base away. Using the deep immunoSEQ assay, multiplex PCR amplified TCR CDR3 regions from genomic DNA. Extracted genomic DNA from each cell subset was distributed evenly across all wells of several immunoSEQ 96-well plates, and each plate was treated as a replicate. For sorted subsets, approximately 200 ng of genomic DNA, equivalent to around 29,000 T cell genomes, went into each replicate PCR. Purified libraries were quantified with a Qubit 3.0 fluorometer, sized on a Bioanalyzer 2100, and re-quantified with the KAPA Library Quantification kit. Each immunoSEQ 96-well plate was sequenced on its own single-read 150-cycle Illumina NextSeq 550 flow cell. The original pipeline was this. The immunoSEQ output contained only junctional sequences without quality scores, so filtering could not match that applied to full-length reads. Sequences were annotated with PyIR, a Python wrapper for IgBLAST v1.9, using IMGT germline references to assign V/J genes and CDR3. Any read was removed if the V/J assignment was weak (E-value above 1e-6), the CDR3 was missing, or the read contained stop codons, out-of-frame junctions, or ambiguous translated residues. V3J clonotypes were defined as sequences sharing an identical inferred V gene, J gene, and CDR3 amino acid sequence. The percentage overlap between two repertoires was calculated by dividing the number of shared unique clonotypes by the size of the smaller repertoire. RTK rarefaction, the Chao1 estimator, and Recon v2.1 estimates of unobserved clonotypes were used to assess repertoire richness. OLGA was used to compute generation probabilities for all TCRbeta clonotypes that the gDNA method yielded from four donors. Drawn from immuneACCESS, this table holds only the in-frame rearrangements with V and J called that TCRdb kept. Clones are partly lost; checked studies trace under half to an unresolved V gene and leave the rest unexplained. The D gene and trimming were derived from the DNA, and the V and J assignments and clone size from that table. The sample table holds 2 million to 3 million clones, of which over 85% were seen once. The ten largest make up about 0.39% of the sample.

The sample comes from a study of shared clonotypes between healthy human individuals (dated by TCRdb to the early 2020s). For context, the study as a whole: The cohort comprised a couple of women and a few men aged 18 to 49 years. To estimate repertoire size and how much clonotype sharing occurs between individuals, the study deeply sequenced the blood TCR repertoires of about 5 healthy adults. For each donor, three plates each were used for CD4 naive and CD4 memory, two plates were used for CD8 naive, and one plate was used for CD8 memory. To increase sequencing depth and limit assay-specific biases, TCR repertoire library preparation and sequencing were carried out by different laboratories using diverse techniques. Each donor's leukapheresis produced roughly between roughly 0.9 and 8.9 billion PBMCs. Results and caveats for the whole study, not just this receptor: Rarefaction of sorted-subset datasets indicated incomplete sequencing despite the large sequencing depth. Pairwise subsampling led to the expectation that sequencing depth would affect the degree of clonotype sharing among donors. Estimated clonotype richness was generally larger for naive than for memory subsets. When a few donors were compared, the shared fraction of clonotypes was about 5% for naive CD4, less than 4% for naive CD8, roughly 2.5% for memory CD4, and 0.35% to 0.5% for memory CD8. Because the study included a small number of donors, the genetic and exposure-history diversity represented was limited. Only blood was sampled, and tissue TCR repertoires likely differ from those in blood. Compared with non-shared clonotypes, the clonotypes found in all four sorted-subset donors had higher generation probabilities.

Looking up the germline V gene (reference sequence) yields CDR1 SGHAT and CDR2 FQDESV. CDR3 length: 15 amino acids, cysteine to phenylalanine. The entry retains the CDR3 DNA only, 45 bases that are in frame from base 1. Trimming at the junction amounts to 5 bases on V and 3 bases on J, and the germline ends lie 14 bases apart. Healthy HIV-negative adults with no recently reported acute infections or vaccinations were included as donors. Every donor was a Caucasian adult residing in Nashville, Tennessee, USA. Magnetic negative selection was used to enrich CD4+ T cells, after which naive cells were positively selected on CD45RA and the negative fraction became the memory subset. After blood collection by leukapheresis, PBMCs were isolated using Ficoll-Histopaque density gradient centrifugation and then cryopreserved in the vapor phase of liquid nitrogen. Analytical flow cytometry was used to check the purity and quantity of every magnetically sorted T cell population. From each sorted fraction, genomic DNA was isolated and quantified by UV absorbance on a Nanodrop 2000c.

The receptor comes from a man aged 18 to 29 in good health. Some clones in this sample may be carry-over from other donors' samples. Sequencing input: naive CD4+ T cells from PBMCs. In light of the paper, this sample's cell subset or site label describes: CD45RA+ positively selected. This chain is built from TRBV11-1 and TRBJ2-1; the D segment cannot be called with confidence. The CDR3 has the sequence CASSPVWAYYNEQFF. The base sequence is TGTGCCAGCAGCCCCGTGTGGGCCTACTACAATGAGCAGTTCTTC.